This T cell receptor (beta chain) was recorded in a study of glioma-infiltrating T cells after dendritic cell vaccination. Background on the study: Patients had newly diagnosed or recurrent glioblastoma and received dendritic cell vaccines. Findings and caveats of the study: Higher pretreatment TIL content predicted longer progression-free time and survival. Higher TCR clonality did not directly relate to longer survival.

With regard to this clone: Its target is not known.

Profiled with immunoSEQ multiplex PCR; TCRdb holds only in-frame clones, not every one. Altogether 91,000 or so clones are present, around 80% being singletons, with the ten largest covering 5% to 7%. Time point of the sample: after dendritic cell vaccination, including at tumor progression/relapse. PBMC sampling occurred before vaccination, two weeks after the third dose, and at progression. This CDR3 comprises 15 residues. Germline V CDR1 and CDR2: SGHRS, YFSETQ. Trimming at V came to 2 bases and at J to 4 bases, leaving 6 bases not matched to a gene. The source is a human donor with glioblastoma. J is TRBJ1-1 and V is TRBV5-1, with 9 bases aligning to TRBD1. The input for sequencing was blood, taken after dendritic cell vaccination. As DNA, the CDR3 is TGCGCCAGCAGCTTCCAACAGGGGGCTCCCACTGAAGCTTTCTTT. Residues: CASSFQQGAPTEAFF. Full variable domain (outside the CDR3, taken from reference TRBV5-1 and TRBJ1-1): KAGVTQTPRYLIKTRGQQVTLSCSPISGHRSVSWYQQTPGQGLQFLFEYFSETQRNKGNFPGRFSGRQFSNSRSEMNVSTLELGDSALYLCASSFQQGAPTEAFFGQGTRLTVV.